These 12 T cell receptor beta chains came from one sample sequenced in a study of T cells in Graves' hyperthyroidism and ophthalmopathy. Amplified TCR beta CDR3 regions derived from RNA transcripts. The study used the HTBI primer set for a first-round RT-PCR of the TCR CDR3. TCRdb redid the calling of the multiplex PCR reads with MiXCR, one entry per CDR3 protein. Seen here are hundreds of thousands of distinct CDR3 sequences, 40% to 55% observed once, and the top ten hold about 7%. Sample: peripheral blood or thyroid tissue (not recorded which). The source of these receptors is an adult man with Graves' disease, either hyperthyroidism or ophthalmopathy (not recorded which).

This clonotype turned up a few times. V and J are TRBV20-1 and TRBJ1-1; 12 bases are a match to TRBD1. The CDR3 is made up of 17 amino acids. CDR1 is DFQATT and CDR2 is SNEGSKA in the germline V gene (reference sequence). Trimming took 1 base from V and 6 from J; bases not matched to a gene: 12. CDR3 coding DNA: TGCAGTGCTAGAGCTTCACTGGGACAGGGGGCAAGGCCTGAAGCTTTCTTT. Translation gives CSARASLGQGARPEAFF.

CDR3 sequence: CASSFRPGDQPQHF. CDR3 DNA sequence: TGTGCCAGCAGCTTCAGGCCAGGGGATCAGCCCCAGCATTTT. The rearrangement links TRBV7-8 to TRBJ1-5; a possible D gene is TRBD1 (6 bases). The V gene lost 3 bases and the J gene lost 5 bases, with 11 bases spanning the gap. The CDR3 covers 14 residues. The germline V gene encodes CDR1 SGHVS and CDR2 FQNEAQ.

This sequence joins TRBV19 and TRBJ1-5; 10 positions match TRBD1. J gave up 9 bases and V 6 bases, and 17 bases lay outside the gene matches. Germline V CDR1 and CDR2: LNHDA, SQIVND (reference sequence). There are 17 residues in the CDR3. The CDR3 coding sequence is TGTGCCAGTAGCCCGACAGGGGGCGGCGCGTTTCGATGGCCCCAGCATTTT. Translating gives CASSPTGGGAFRWPQHF.

The V and J genes are TRBV12-3 or TRBV12-4 and TRBJ1-6, with unresolved D. Trimming left V 5 bases short and J 8 bases short, with 7 bases between. The CDR3 extends over 12 amino acids. The CDR3 is CASSHGDSPLHF. DNA for the CDR3: TGTGCCAGCAGTCACGGCGATTCACCCCTCCACTTT.

The chain joins TRBV5-1 to TRBJ1-1; D might be TRBD1 (5 bases). Trimming took 4 bases from V and 2 from J, leaving 21 bases between them. CDR1 is SGHRS and CDR2 is YFSETQ in the germline V gene. The CDR3 is 17 amino acids. CDR3 nucleotides: TGCGCCAGCAGCGGCTGGGACGGCCAAGATAAAAACACTGAAGCTTTCTTT. Residues: CASSGWDGQDKNTEAFF. Supplemented by reference TRBV5-1 and TRBJ1-1, the full variable domain reads KAGVTQTPRYLIKTRGQQVTLSCSPISGHRSVSWYQQTPGQGLQFLFEYFSETQRNKGNFPGRFSGRQFSNSRSEMNVSTLELGDSALYLCASSGWDGQDKNTEAFFGQGTRLTVV.

This clonotype occurred a few times. This sequence joins TRBV6-1 and TRBJ2-7; a weak D match, TRBD2 (5 bases). Germline V gene lookup returns CDR1 MNHNS and CDR2 SASEGT. This CDR3 is 11 amino acids long. Trimming took 7 bases from V and 2 from J, leaving 6 bases between them. As DNA, the CDR3 is TGTGCCAGCAAGGAGGCCTACGAGCAGTACTTC. Protein: CASKEAYEQYF.

For this clonotype: At one of its ends the junction is not consistent with the germline gene, which may arise from a read error. The rearrangement uses TRBV19 and TRBJ2-6; 8 positions agree with TRBD2. Germline V gene sequence: CDR1 LNHDA, CDR2 SQIVND (reference sequence). This CDR3 spans 13 amino acids. The CDR3 DNA reads TGTGCCAGTAGTAATCGGGGGGGCAACGTCCTGACTTTC. It translates to CASSNRGGNVLTF.

The rearrangement links TRBV7-2 to TRBJ2-5, with TRBD2 identical over 10 bases. Trimming took 5 bases from V and 5 from J; bases not matched to a gene: 11. Germline assignment: CDR1 SGHTA and CDR2 FQGNSA. This CDR3 region has 16 residues. CDR3 in amino acids: CASSQESGGAVETQYF. The CDR3, as DNA: TGTGCCAGCAGCCAAGAAAGCGGGGGGGCCGTCGAGACCCAGTACTTC.

The chain uses TRBV5-4 and TRBJ1-2, with D maybe TRBD1 (6 bases). CDR1 and CDR2 from the germline V gene are SGHNT and YYREEE (reference sequence). V was clipped by 0 bases and J by 6 bases, with 9 bases between them. This CDR3 region has 13 residues. CDR3 coding DNA: TGTGCCAGCAGCTTGGTGGGGGCAGATGGCTACACCTTC. This sequence encodes CASSLVGADGYTF.

This chain links TRBV7-2 with TRBJ1-2; unclear D gene. The CDR3 has 14 residues. The V gene lost 3 bases and the J gene lost 5 bases, with 13 bases spanning the gap. The germline gives CDR1 SGHTA, CDR2 FQGNSA. The CDR3 DNA reads TGTGCCAGCAGCTTGCTACCCAACCAATATGGCTACACCTTC. Its translation: CASSLLPNQYGYTF.

The chain's CDR3 is CASSSHDLYGYTF. Here the CDR3 DNA reads TGTGCCAGCAGCTCGCACGACCTCTATGGCTACACCTTC. The chain links TRBV7-9 to TRBJ1-2; unclear D gene. Germline V gives CDR1 SEHNR, CDR2 FQNEAQ (reference sequence). There are 13 residues in the CDR3. Trimming cost V 4 bases and J 4 bases, with 10 bases left between them.

The chain joins TRBV25-1 to TRBJ1-5; TRBD1 matches 10 bases. The J segment lost 7 bases and the V segment lost 11 bases, leaving 5 bases of the junction unmatched. The CDR3 loop spans 12 amino acids. Germline loops: CDR1 MGHDK, CDR2 SYGVNS. The CDR3 region is CAGQGVGQPQHF. DNA for the CDR3: TGTGCCGGACAGGGGGTGGGACAGCCCCAGCATTTT.